Shown below are 21 T cell receptor beta chains from a single sample sequenced in a study of beta chain features in type 1 diabetes. Sequencing targeted expressed TCRB transcripts, as all isolated RNA had been reverse transcribed. TCRdb's table, derived via immunoSEQ multiplex PCR, lists solely in-frame clones and lacks some. The sample includes 200,000 to 250,000 clones, about 71% seen only once; the top ten take roughly 0.048%. The sequenced sample was naive CD4+ T cells from blood. Receptors were obtained from a man aged 25 to 45 in good health.

This sequence joins TRBV28 and TRBJ2-1; D not certain. Germline assignment: CDR1 MDHEN and CDR2 SYDVKM. The length of the CDR3 is 11 residues. V lost 6 bases and J 9 bases, leaving 9 bases between the germline ends. The CDR3 nucleotides read TGTGCCAGCAGGGGTGTTGGTGAGCAGTTCTTC. Residues: CASRGVGEQFF.

The chain combines TRBV7-9 with TRBJ2-7; 8 nucleotides line up with TRBD1. The CDR3 has 15 amino acids. After removal of 6 bases from V and 7 bases from J, the junction contained 14 bases not matched to a gene. CDR1 and CDR2 from the germline V gene are SEHNR and FQNEAQ (reference sequence). The CDR3, as DNA: TGTGCCAGCAGTTCAGGCCAGGGGGCTGTAGGAGAGCAGTACTTC. Residues: CASSSGQGAVGEQYF. Based on the CDR3 plus reference TRBV7-9 and TRBJ2-7, the full variable domain is DTGVSQNPRHKITKRGQNVTFRCDPISEHNRLYWYRQTLGQGPEFLTYFQNEAQLEKSRLLSDRFSAERPKGSFSTLEIQRTEQGDSAMYLCASSSGQGAVGEQYFGPGTRLTVT.

This clone has a handful of counts. The sample has other DNA sequences that encode this CDR3 too. The rearrangement links TRBV10-3 to TRBJ2-3; no definite D call. Trimming took 7 bases from V and 1 from J, leaving 6 bases between them. The CDR3 extends over 12 amino acids. CDR1 ENHRY and CDR2 SYGVKD come from the germline V gene. For the CDR3, the DNA is TGTGCCATCAAGACGGGCACAGATACGCAGTATTTT. This gives the protein CAIKTGTDTQYF.

The chain uses TRBV30 and TRBJ1-1, with unresolved D. CDR1 is GTSNPN and CDR2 is SVGIG in the germline V gene (reference sequence). V was trimmed by 4 bases and J by 1 base, leaving 10 bases between them. This CDR3 spans 13 amino acids. In DNA, the CDR3 is TGTGCCTGGATTCGGCGGAAGAACACTGAAGCTTTCTTT. Amino acids: CAWIRRKNTEAFF.

This clone was recorded a few times. The gene calls are TRBV30 and TRBJ2-1; D is undetermined. Trimming took 4 bases from V and 4 from J, leaving 8 bases between them. Germline V gene sequence: CDR1 GTSNPN, CDR2 SVGIG (reference sequence). CDR3 length: 12 residues. CDR3 coding DNA: TGTGCCTGGACCCTCGAATACAATGAGCAGTTCTTC. Protein sequence: CAWTLEYNEQFF. Full variable domain (remainder filled in from reference TRBV30 and TRBJ2-1): SQTIHQWPATLVQPVGSPLSLECTVEGTSNPNLYWYRQAAGRGLQLLFYSVGIGQISSEVPQNLSASRPQDRQFILSSKKLLLSDSGFYLCAWTLEYNEQFFGPGTRLTVL.

This clone appeared a few times. This chain connects TRBV9 to TRBJ2-5, with D maybe TRBD1 (6 bases). CDR3 length: 15 amino acids. CDR1 is SGDLS and CDR2 is YYNGEE in the germline V gene. The V end lost 0 bases, the J end lost 2 bases, and 11 bases lay between the germline ends. CDR3 sequence: CASSVVVGQQETQYF. CDR3 sequence (DNA): TGTGCCAGCAGCGTAGTCGTCGGACAGCAAGAGACCCAGTACTTC.

The rearrangement joins TRBV6-5 to TRBJ2-5; 7 bases map to TRBD2. From germline, CDR1 is MNHEY and CDR2 SVGAGI. The CDR3 loop spans 15 amino acids. V trimming: 6 bases; J trimming: 3 bases; junction bases outside the gene matches: 10. The CDR3 loop reads CASSFVSSGEETQYF. The DNA for the CDR3 is TGTGCCAGCAGCTTTGTCTCGAGCGGGGAAGAGACCCAGTACTTC.

The gene calls are TRBV10-3 and TRBJ2-5, with TRBD1 identical over 10 bases. The length of the CDR3 is 15 residues. Germline V gene lookup returns CDR1 ENHRY and CDR2 SYGVKD. V was pared by 4 bases and J by 0 bases, with 2 bases of the junction left unmatched. The CDR3 coding sequence is TGTGCCATCAGTGGGGGACAGGGGAACCAAGAGACCCAGTACTTC. Its translation is CAISGGQGNQETQYF.

The chain recombines TRBV30 with TRBJ2-1; 11 nucleotides line up with TRBD2. V trimming: 3 bases; J trimming: 11 bases; junction bases outside the gene matches: 6. The CDR3 runs to 13 residues. Germline V gene lookup returns CDR1 GTSNPN and CDR2 SVGIG (reference sequence). The CDR3 spells CAWSQTTSGKQFF. CDR3 in DNA: TGTGCCTGGAGCCAAACGACTAGCGGGAAGCAGTTCTTC.

The genes are TRBV30 and TRBJ2-3; possible D gene TRBD1, 5 bases. This CDR3 comprises 13 residues. Trimming removed 3 bases at V and 4 bases at J, with 11 bases between. Germline V gene lookup returns CDR1 GTSNPN and CDR2 SVGIG (reference sequence). The CDR3 sequence: CAWSRQGADTQYF. Here the CDR3 DNA reads TGTGCCTGGAGCCGGCAGGGCGCAGATACGCAGTATTTT.

The count of this clone is one. The CDR3 nucleotides read TGCGCCAGCAGGACAGTAGCCAAAAACATTCAGTACTTC. Amino acids: CASRTVAKNIQYF. The rearrangement joins TRBV23-1 to TRBJ2-4, with a tentative D call TRBD1 (5 bases). TRBV23-1 is identified as an open reading frame with a role that is uncertain. CDR3 length equals 13 residues. The ends were cut back, 6 bases at V and 0 bases at J, with 6 bases in the middle.

The count of this clone is one. The chain is built from TRBV5-4 and TRBJ2-1; 8 nucleotides line up with TRBD1. This CDR3 region has 15 residues. The germline gives CDR1 SGHNT, CDR2 YYREEE (reference sequence). Trimming at V came to 2 bases and at J to 5 bases, leaving 6 bases not matched to a gene. CDR3 bases: TGTGCCAGCAGCTTAGGACAGGGACGAGACAATGAGCAGTTCTTC. Amino acids: CASSLGQGRDNEQFF.

V usage is TRBV18 and J usage is TRBJ1-5; D uncertain. The CDR3 sequence is 14 residues long. Germline CDR1 is KGHSH and CDR2 is LQKENI. V was clipped by 3 bases and J by 9 bases, with 15 bases between them. As DNA, the CDR3 is TGTGCCAGCTCACCTTACACGGAACTTGGGCCCCAGCATTTT. It encodes CASSPYTELGPQHF.

The chain recombines TRBV20-1 with TRBJ2-5, with TRBD1 as a possible D gene (5 bases). The CDR3 covers 11 residues. V shed 5 bases and J shed 9 bases, with 13 bases lying between them. The germline V gene encodes CDR1 DFQATT and CDR2 SNEGSKA (reference sequence). The CDR3 sequence: CSAVATVPQYF. The CDR3 DNA reads as TGCAGTGCTGTCGCGACAGTACCCCAGTACTTC.

The chain employs TRBV9 and TRBJ2-2; D ambiguous. The CDR3 is 13 amino acids. V lost 4 bases and J lost 7, with 11 bases in between. The germline CDR1 and CDR2 sequences are SGDLS and YYNGEE. The CDR3 DNA reads TGTGCCAGCAGCCTTCGACTGAGCGGGGAGCTGTTTTTT. As protein: CASSLRLSGELFF.

V and J are TRBV9 and TRBJ1-1, with D perhaps TRBD1 (6 bases). The CDR3 covers 14 residues. Looked up from germline, CDR1 is SGDLS and CDR2 is YYNGEE. V was trimmed by 4 bases and J by 1 base, leaving 11 bases between them. CDR3 sequence (DNA): TGTGCCAGCAGCCCTGGGGGCACGAACACTGAAGCTTTCTTT. This translates into CASSPGGTNTEAFF.

This chain connects TRBV11-2 to TRBJ2-6; D is undetermined. This CDR3 is 13 amino acids long. Trimming took off 4 bases at V and 2 bases at J, with 3 bases between the two ends. Germline loops: CDR1 SGHAT, CDR2 FQNNGV. CDR3 nucleotides: TGTGCCAGCAGCTCTGCTGGGGCCAACGTCCTGACTTTC. It specifies CASSSAGANVLTF. Together with reference TRBV11-2 and TRBJ2-6, the CDR3 gives the full variable domain: EAGVAQSPRYKIIEKRQSVAFWCNPISGHATLYWYQQILGQGPKLLIQFQNNGVVDDSQLPKDRFSAERLKGVDSTLKIQPAKLEDSAVYLCASSSAGANVLTFGAGSRLTVL.

This clone has just one count. The chain links TRBV6-5 to TRBJ1-6, with D tentatively TRBD1 (5 bases). Trimming pared 6 bases from V and 7 bases from J, leaving 13 bases between. The CDR3 has 14 residues. The germline V gene encodes CDR1 MNHEY and CDR2 SVGAGI. CDR3 residues: CASSRDWRNSPLHF. CDR3 coding DNA: TGTGCCAGCAGCAGGGACTGGAGGAATTCACCCCTCCACTTT.

J is TRBJ2-2 and V is TRBV29-1, with D maybe TRBD1 (6 bases). Germline lookup yields CDR1 SQVTM and CDR2 ANQGSEA. The CDR3 has 14 residues. Trimming pared 7 bases from V and 3 bases from J, leaving 15 bases between. The CDR3, as DNA: TGCAGCGCTTTTGGGGGCGTACACACCGGGGAGCTGTTTTTT. Residues: CSAFGGVHTGELFF.

The chain employs TRBV18 and TRBJ1-1; tentatively, D is TRBD1 (5 bases). The CDR3 extends over 17 amino acids. The V gene lost 5 bases and the J gene lost 0 bases, with 19 bases spanning the gap. The germline V gene encodes CDR1 KGHSH and CDR2 LQKENI. CDR3 sequence: CASSAPGGGDVNTEAFF. The CDR3 bases are TGTGCCAGCTCAGCCCCAGGTGGAGGGGATGTGAACACTGAAGCTTTCTTT.

The genes are TRBV14 and TRBJ2-1; no firm D call. The CDR3 is 15 amino acids. In germline, CDR1 is SGHDN, CDR2 FVKESK. V was trimmed by 1 base and J by 5 bases, leaving 12 bases between them. The CDR3: CASSQAVRQNNEQFF. The CDR3 coding sequence is TGTGCCAGCAGCCAAGCGGTCAGACAAAACAATGAGCAGTTCTTC. The full variable domain, completed using reference TRBV14 and TRBJ2-1, is EAGVTQFPSHSVIEKGQTVTLRCDPISGHDNLYWYRRVMGKEIKFLLHFVKESKQDESGMPNNRFLAERTGGTYSTLKVQPAELEDSGVYFCASSQAVRQNNEQFFGPGTRLTVL.